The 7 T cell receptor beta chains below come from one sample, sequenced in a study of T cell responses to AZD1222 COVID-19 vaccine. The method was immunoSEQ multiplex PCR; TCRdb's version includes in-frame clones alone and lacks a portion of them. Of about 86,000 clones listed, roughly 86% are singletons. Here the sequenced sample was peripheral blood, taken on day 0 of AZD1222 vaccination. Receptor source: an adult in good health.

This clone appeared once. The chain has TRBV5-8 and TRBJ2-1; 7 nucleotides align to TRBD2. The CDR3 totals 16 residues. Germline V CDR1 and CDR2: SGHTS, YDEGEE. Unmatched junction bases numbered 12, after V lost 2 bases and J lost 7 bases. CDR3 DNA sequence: TGTGCCAGCAGCTTAGGTCCGGGGACTAAACGGAATGAGCAGTTCTTC. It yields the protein CASSLGPGTKRNEQFF.

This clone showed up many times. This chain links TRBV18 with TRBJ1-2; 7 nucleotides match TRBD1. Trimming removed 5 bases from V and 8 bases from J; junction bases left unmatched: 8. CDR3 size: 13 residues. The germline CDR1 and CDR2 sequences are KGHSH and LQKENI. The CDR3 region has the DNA TGTGCCAGCTCATCATCAGGGGGGTCCGGCTACACCTTC. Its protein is CASSSSGGSGYTF.

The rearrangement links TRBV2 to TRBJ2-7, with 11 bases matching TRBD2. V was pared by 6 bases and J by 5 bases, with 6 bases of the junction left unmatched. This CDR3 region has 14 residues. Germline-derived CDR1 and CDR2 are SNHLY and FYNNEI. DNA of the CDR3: TGTGCCAGCAGGAGACCTAGCGGGAGGAACGAGCAGTACTTC. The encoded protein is CASRRPSGRNEQYF.

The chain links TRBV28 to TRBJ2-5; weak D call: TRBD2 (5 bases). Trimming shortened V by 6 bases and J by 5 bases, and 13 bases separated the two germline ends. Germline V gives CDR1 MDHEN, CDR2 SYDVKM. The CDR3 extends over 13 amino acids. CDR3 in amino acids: CASRSGLVETQYF. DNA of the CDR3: TGTGCCAGCAGATCGGGGTTGGTGGAGACCCAGTACTTC. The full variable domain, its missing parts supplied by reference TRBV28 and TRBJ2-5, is DVKVTQSSRYLVKRTGEKVFLECVQDMDHENMFWYRQDPGLGLRLIYFSYDVKMKEKGDIPEGYSVSREKKERFSLILESASTNQTSMYLCASRSGLVETQYFGPGTRLLVL.

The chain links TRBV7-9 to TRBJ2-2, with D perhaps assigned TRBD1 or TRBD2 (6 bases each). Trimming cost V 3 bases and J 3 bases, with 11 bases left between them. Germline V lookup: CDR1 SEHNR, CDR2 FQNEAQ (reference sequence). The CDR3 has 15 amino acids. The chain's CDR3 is CASSLYGGDTGELFF. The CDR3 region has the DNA TGTGCCAGCAGCTTGTACGGGGGCGACACCGGGGAGCTGTTTTTT.

The CDR3 bases are TGTGCCAGCAGTGAAGGAACGGGTTCACCCCTCCACTTT. As protein: CASSEGTGSPLHF. The chain has TRBV2 and TRBJ1-6; D call uncertain. The CDR3 contains 13 residues. V lost 1 base and J 9 bases, leaving 7 bases between the germline ends. Per germline, CDR1 SNHLY and CDR2 FYNNEI.

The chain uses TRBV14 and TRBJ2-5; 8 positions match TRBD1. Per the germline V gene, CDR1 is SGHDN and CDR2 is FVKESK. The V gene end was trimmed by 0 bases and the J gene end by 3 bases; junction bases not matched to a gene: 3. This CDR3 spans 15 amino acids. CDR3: CASSQEYRGKETQYF. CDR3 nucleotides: TGTGCCAGCAGCCAAGAGTACAGGGGGAAAGAGACCCAGTACTTC.